This is a list of T cell receptor beta chains from one sample in a study of T cell responses to AZD1222 COVID-19 vaccine. The table came from immunoSEQ multiplex PCR; TCRdb's copy has only in-frame clones and leaves some out. The sample yields 150,000 to 200,000 clones, 90% seen once. Sequences were derived from peripheral blood, sampled 28 days after the second AZD1222 dose. The receptors were gathered from an adult who received the AZD1222 COVID-19 vaccine. Each CDR3 is given with its conserved first and last residue. The order of the fields is D gene, J gene, V gene, clone size, CDR3 protein, CDR3 DNA. A D gene is named only where the DNA matches it firmly. Expanded clones are given a class, and other clones once, few, many or no size at all.

-,TRBJ1-2,TRBV5-1,few,CASSLAGGYGTINYGYTF,TGCGCCAGCAGCTTGGCGGGTGGGTACGGAACTATTAACTATGGCTACACCTTC
TRBD1,TRBJ1-2,TRBV14,-,CASSHPGQGNYGYTF,TGTGCCAGCAGCCATCCGGGACAGGGGAACTATGGCTACACCTTC
TRBD2,TRBJ2-5,TRBV2,-,CASSSSGVQETQYF,TGTGCCAGCAGTTCTAGCGGAGTCCAAGAGACCCAGTACTTC
-,TRBJ1-4,TRBV3-1/TRBV3-2,-,CASSRRGGSDEKLFF,TGTGCCAGCAGCCGTCGGGGGGGGAGTGATGAAAAACTGTTTTTT
TRBD2,TRBJ2-3,TRBV10-2,once,CATLSGGGLTDTQYF,TGCGCCACCCTGTCGGGGGGGGGATTGACAGATACGCAGTATTTT
TRBD2,TRBJ2-1,TRBV30,-,CAWNQRGPRDEQFF,TGTGCCTGGAACCAGCGGGGGCCCCGGGATGAGCAGTTCTTC
-,TRBJ1-1,TRBV9,-,CASSYLIDGNTEAFF,TGTGCCAGCAGCTACCTCATTGACGGGAACACTGAAGCTTTCTTT
-,TRBJ2-7,TRBV18,few,CASSPGGYEQYF,TGTGCCAGCTCACCCGGCGGGTACGAGCAGTACTTC
TRBD1,TRBJ1-4,TRBV28,-,CASRSTGQNEKLFF,TGTGCCAGCAGGTCGACAGGGCAGAATGAAAAACTGTTTTTT
-,TRBJ2-7,TRBV25-1,-,CASSDRGIGYEQYF,TGTGCCAGCAGTGATAGAGGGATTGGCTACGAGCAGTACTTC
-,TRBJ2-3,TRBV5-1,-,CASSTLNRLPTSTDTQYF,TGCGCCAGCAGCACCCTCAACCGCCTGCCTACTAGCACAGATACGCAGTATTTT
-,TRBJ1-5,TRBV7-2,-,CASSIKIGRSQPQHF,TGTGCCAGCAGCATCAAAATAGGGCGGAGTCAGCCCCAGCATTTT
-,TRBJ2-1,TRBV5-1,-,CASSLGGSPDYNEQFF,TGCGCCAGCAGCCTGGGTGGAAGCCCCGACTACAATGAGCAGTTCTTC
-,TRBJ1-1,TRBV30,-,CAWGTGTGGFF,-
-,TRBJ2-7,TRBV28,-,CASSQGGGSYEQYF,TGTGCCAGCAGTCAGGGCGGTGGCTCCTACGAGCAGTACTTC
-,TRBJ1-4,TRBV6-5,once,CASSYSMSDYNEKLFF,TGTGCCAGCAGTTACTCGATGTCAGACTATAATGAAAAACTGTTTTTT
-,TRBJ2-4,TRBV11-2,once,CASSSLRQGGNIQYF,TGTGCCAGCAGCTCCCTACGACAGGGAGGGAACATTCAGTACTTC
TRBD1,TRBJ2-5,TRBV7-2,-,CASSPGQGGETQYF,TGTGCCAGCAGCCCTGGACAGGGAGGCGAGACCCAGTACTTC
TRBD1,TRBJ1-5,TRBV6-5,-,CAEGTGEDQPQHF,TGTGCCGAGGGGACAGGGGAGGATCAGCCCCAGCATTTT
-,TRBJ1-5,TRBV28,-,CASSLGGRSQPQHF,TGTGCCAGCAGTTTAGGAGGGCGCAGCCAGCCCCAGCATTTT
-,TRBJ1-6,TRBV30,-,CAWSVLGLDSPLHF,TGTGCCTGGAGTGTACTGGGTCTGGATTCACCCCTCCACTTT
TRBD1,TRBJ2-1,TRBV5-1,-,CASSLLSGGLNEQFF,TGCGCCAGCAGCTTGTTGTCAGGGGGTTTGAATGAGCAGTTCTTC
-,TRBJ1-1,TRBV6-1,-,CASSEGRRLGTEAFF,TGTGCCAGCAGTGAAGGGAGGCGGCTGGGCACTGAAGCTTTCTTT
TRBD1,TRBJ1-3,TRBV5-1,-,CASSYGTGAGNTIYF,TGCGCCAGCAGCTACGGGACAGGGGCTGGAAACACCATATATTTT
-,TRBJ1-5,TRBV30,-,CAWSSTAGNQPQHF,TGTGCCTGGAGTAGCACAGCTGGAAATCAGCCCCAGCATTTT
-,TRBJ2-7,TRBV10-1,-,CASSEPNGRIYEQYF,TGCGCCAGCAGTGAGCCGAACGGACGGATCTACGAGCAGTACTTC
-,TRBJ2-1,TRBV7-2,few,CASSASRTEQFF,TGTGCCAGCAGTGCTTCCCGGACTGAGCAGTTCTTC